These 17 T cell receptor beta chains were sequenced from one sample in a study of cytomegalovirus exposure and HLA in healthy donors. The PCR used 60 Vbeta and 13 Jbeta primers. Method: immunoSEQ multiplex PCR; TCRdb's copy keeps in-frame clones and lacks some. The table lists approximately 140,000 clones, about four fifths of them singletons. The sequencing sample was made of PBMCs. Receptor source: a human donor in good health.

This clone occurred a few times. The chain joins TRBV4-1 to TRBJ2-7; the match to TRBD2 covers 8 bases. Trimming took 0 bases from V and 3 from J; bases not matched to a gene: 7. The CDR3 has 16 amino acids. In germline, CDR1 is MGHRA, CDR2 YSYEKL. The CDR3 is CASSQEQSSGYYEQYF. In DNA, the CDR3 is TGCGCCAGCAGCCAAGAGCAGTCTAGCGGGTACTACGAGCAGTACTTC.

The gene calls are TRBV6-1 and TRBJ1-5; D is undetermined. The CDR3 is 14 residues long. Germline-derived CDR1 and CDR2 are MNHNS and SASEGT. V gave up 6 bases and J gave up 5 bases, with 14 bases separating them. CDR3 coding DNA: TGTGCCAGCAGCATCGGGAGGATTGATCAGCCCCAGCATTTT. Translated: CASSIGRIDQPQHF.

This clone appeared a single time. The gene calls are TRBV19 and TRBJ2-2; maybe TRBD2 (7 bases). Trimming took off 6 bases at V and 6 bases at J, with 14 bases between the two ends. Per germline, CDR1 LNHDA and CDR2 SQIVND (reference sequence). CDR3 size: 14 residues. CDR3 region: CASRAGHNSGELFF. The CDR3 DNA reads as TGTGCCAGTAGAGCGGGACATAACTCCGGGGAGCTGTTTTTT.

The V and J genes are TRBV6-1 and TRBJ2-2; TRBD2 agrees at 8 bases. Germline V gives CDR1 MNHNS, CDR2 SASEGT. The CDR3 spans 14 residues. Trimming removed 6 bases from V and 6 bases from J; junction bases left unmatched: 6. In DNA, the CDR3 is TGTGCCAGCAGGTTTAGCGGGGACTCCGGGGAGCTGTTTTTT. It yields the protein CASRFSGDSGELFF.

The chain couples TRBV10-2 to TRBJ2-1, with TRBD2 matching 13 bases. V was clipped by 7 bases and J by 5 bases; unmatched bases: 2. The CDR3 totals 14 residues. Germline loops: CDR1 WSHSY, CDR2 SAAADI. The CDR3 spells CASMGTSGDNEQFF. The CDR3 DNA follows: TGCGCCAGCATGGGGACTAGCGGGGACAATGAGCAGTTCTTC.

In the case of this clone: This specimen includes other DNA sequences encoding the same CDR3. This CDR3 reads CASSSGTVIEAFF. CDR3 DNA sequence: TGTGCCAGCAGTTCCGGGACAGTTATCGAAGCTTTCTTT. The chain couples TRBV6-5 to TRBJ1-1; TRBD1 aligns across 7 bases. The CDR3 spans 13 residues. V shed 4 bases and J 8 bases; nucleotides not matched to a gene: 7. Per the germline V gene, CDR1 is MNHEY and CDR2 is SVGAGI.

The chain uses TRBV5-1 and TRBJ1-2, with 8 bases lining up with TRBD1. The CDR3 runs 17 residues. CDR1 and CDR2 from the germline V gene are SGHRS and YFSETQ. J was trimmed by 6 bases and V by 4 bases; bases with no gene match: 17. The CDR3 sequence is CASSTLTGADIQDGYTF. The CDR3 nucleotides are TGCGCCAGCAGCACCTTGACAGGGGCAGACATTCAAGATGGCTACACCTTC. Full variable domain (outside the CDR3, taken from reference TRBV5-1 and TRBJ1-2): KAGVTQTPRYLIKTRGQQVTLSCSPISGHRSVSWYQQTPGQGLQFLFEYFSETQRNKGNFPGRFSGRQFSNSRSEMNVSTLELGDSALYLCASSTLTGADIQDGYTFGSGTRLTVV.

This chain connects TRBV11-3 to TRBJ2-1; D remains unclear. Trimming took 6 bases from V and 0 from J, leaving 12 bases between them. The germline V gene has CDR1 SGHNT and CDR2 YENEEA. There are 15 residues in the CDR3. CDR3 bases: TGTGCCAGCAGAAATCGTTCTTCCTCCTACAATGAGCAGTTCTTC. This translates into CASRNRSSSYNEQFF. Variable domain in full (rest from reference TRBV11-3 and TRBJ2-1): EAGVVQSPRYKIIEKKQPVAFWCNPISGHNTLYWYLQNLGQGPELLIRYENEEAVDDSQLPKDRFSAERLKGVDSTLKIQPAELGDSAVYLCASRNRSSSYNEQFFGPGTRLTVL.

This rearrangement joins TRBV7-2 to TRBJ2-7, with 8 bases matching TRBD2. The germline V gene has CDR1 SGHTA and CDR2 FQGNSA. Germline trimming cut 5 bases from V and 5 bases from J; bases unmatched to any gene: 14. The CDR3 length is 16 residues. CDR3 DNA sequence: TGTGCCAGCAGCGCCCTGGTGGCGGGAGGAGGTCACGAGCAGTACTTC. This codes for CASSALVAGGGHEQYF.

This chain joins TRBV21-1 and TRBJ1-6. TRBV21-1 is a pseudogene. This CDR3 contains 20 residues. The CDR3 spells CASSKEFEASQSSYNSPLHF. The CDR3 DNA reads as TGTGCCAGCAGCAAAGAGTTTGAGGCCAGTCAAAGCTCCTATAATTCACCCCTCCACTTT.

This clone was picked up a small number of times. The chain recombines TRBV27 with TRBJ1-5; D may be TRBD1 (5 bases). Trimming pared 5 bases from V and 9 bases from J, leaving 14 bases between. Germline CDR1 is MNHEY and CDR2 is SMNVEV (reference sequence). The CDR3 sequence is 13 residues long. CDR3 loop: CASSDQVGGPQHF. CDR3 in DNA: TGTGCCAGCAGTGACCAAGTCGGGGGGCCCCAGCATTTT.

The chain combines TRBV29-1 with TRBJ2-3, with 9 bases aligning to TRBD1. The CDR3 length is 13 residues. V was clipped by 7 bases and J by 5 bases; unmatched bases: 7. CDR1 SQVTM and CDR2 ANQGSEA come from the germline V gene. The CDR3 DNA reads as TGCAGCGAAACAGGGGGCATGGAAGATACGCAGTATTTT. This translates into CSETGGMEDTQYF.

CDR3 nucleotides: TGTGCCAGCAGTAGGGTCTCGGGGTACGAGCAGTACTTC. Translating gives CASSRVSGYEQYF. This chain links TRBV28 with TRBJ2-7; maybe TRBD2 (5 bases). The V and J ends lost 5 bases and 4 bases respectively, with 12 bases between them. The length of the CDR3 is 13 residues. Germline V CDR1 and CDR2: MDHEN, SYDVKM.

V usage is TRBV13 and J usage is TRBJ2-3, with TRBD2 identical over 8 bases. J lost 0 bases, V lost 3 bases, and 2 bases had no gene match. There are 15 residues in the CDR3. The germline V gene has CDR1 PRHDT and CDR2 FYEKMQ (reference sequence). This CDR3 reads CASSFTSGSTDTQYF. CDR3 coding DNA: TGTGCCAGCAGCTTTACTAGCGGAAGCACAGATACGCAGTATTTT.

The chain uses TRBV28 and TRBJ2-1; possibly TRBD2 for D (6 bases). The CDR3 has 16 amino acids. Germline CDR1 is MDHEN and CDR2 is SYDVKM. The ends were cut back, 3 bases at V and 0 bases at J, with 12 bases in the middle. The CDR3: CASSFRLARSYNEQFF. The CDR3 nucleotides read TGTGCCAGCAGTTTTAGGCTAGCGCGCTCCTACAATGAGCAGTTCTTC.

The genes are TRBV19 and TRBJ1-3; 8 bases are shared with TRBD1. Germline V gene sequence: CDR1 LNHDA, CDR2 SQIVND (reference sequence). This CDR3 has 15 amino acids. The ends lost 5 bases at V and 3 bases at J; junction bases unmatched: 6. DNA for the CDR3: TGTGCCAGTAGTGCACAGGGGGGTTTTGGAAACACCATATATTTT. This codes for CASSAQGGFGNTIYF.

The CDR3 DNA follows: TGTGCCAGTAGTGAAACTAGCGGATACAATGAGCAGTTCTTC. It is translated as CASSETSGYNEQFF. The rearrangement links TRBV19 to TRBJ2-1; 8 bases are a match to TRBD2. CDR3 length: 14 amino acids. CDR1 and CDR2 from the germline V gene are LNHDA and SQIVND (reference sequence). The ends lost 5 bases at V and 4 bases at J; junction bases unmatched: 4.